This T cell receptor beta chain was obtained from a study of T cell changes during pregnancy in multiple sclerosis. The CDR3 spans 14 residues. V lost 5 bases to trimming and J lost 1 base; unmatched junction nucleotides: 3. The germline gives CDR1 MDHEN, CDR2 SYDVKM. TCRdb's copy holds only in-frame clones and misses some; the assay was immunoSEQ multiplex PCR. The top ten clones hold around 0.5% of a sample with about 56,000 clones, about nine tenths of them seen once. Sequences were derived from CD4+ T cells from peripheral blood mononuclear cells, sampled in the third trimester of pregnancy. This TCR was sampled from a female donor with multiple sclerosis, enrolled in a pregnancy study. This rearrangement joins TRBV28 to TRBJ2-7; 9 positions match TRBD2. CDR3 bases: TGTGCCAGCAGTCATAGCGGGGGTTCCTACGAGCAGTACTTC. Protein sequence: CASSHSGGSYEQYF.